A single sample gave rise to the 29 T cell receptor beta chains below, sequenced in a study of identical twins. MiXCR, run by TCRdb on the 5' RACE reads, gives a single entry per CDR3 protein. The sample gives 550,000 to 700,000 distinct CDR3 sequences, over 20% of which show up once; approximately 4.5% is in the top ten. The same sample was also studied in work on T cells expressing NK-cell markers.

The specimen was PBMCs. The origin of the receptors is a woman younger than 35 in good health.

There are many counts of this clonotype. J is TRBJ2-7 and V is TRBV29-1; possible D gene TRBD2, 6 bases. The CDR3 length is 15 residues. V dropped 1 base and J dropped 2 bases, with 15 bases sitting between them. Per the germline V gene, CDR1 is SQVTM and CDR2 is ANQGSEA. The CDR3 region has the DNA TGCAGCGTTGAAGTGCGTGAGGTAGCGGCCTACGAGCAGTACTTC. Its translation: CSVEVREVAAYEQYF.

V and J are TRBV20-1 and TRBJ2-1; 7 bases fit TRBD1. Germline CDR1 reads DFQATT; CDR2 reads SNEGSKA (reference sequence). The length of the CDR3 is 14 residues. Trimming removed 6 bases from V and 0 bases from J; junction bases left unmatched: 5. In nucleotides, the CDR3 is TGCAGTGCGGAGAGGGGGCTCTCCTACAATGAGCAGTTCTTC. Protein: CSAERGLSYNEQFF.

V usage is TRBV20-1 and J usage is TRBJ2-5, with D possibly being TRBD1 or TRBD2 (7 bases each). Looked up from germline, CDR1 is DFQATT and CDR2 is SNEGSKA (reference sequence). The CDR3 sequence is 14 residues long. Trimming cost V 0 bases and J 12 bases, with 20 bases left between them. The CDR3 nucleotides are TGCAGTGCTAGAGACGACGGGACAGCCAGCGGGGAGTACTTC. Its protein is CSARDDGTASGEYF.

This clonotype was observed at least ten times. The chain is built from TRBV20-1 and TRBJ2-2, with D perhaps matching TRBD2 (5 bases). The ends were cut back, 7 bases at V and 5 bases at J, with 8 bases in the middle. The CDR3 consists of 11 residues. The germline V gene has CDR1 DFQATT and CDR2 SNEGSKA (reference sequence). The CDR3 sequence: CSVGRTGELFF. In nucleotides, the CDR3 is TGCAGTGTTGGGAGAACCGGGGAGCTGTTTTTT.

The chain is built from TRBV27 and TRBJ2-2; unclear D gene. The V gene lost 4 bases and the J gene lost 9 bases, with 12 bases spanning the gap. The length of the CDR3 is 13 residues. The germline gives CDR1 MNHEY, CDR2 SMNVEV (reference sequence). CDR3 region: CASSSGVVRELFF. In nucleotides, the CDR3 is TGTGCCAGCAGTTCTGGAGTCGTAAGGGAGCTGTTTTTT.

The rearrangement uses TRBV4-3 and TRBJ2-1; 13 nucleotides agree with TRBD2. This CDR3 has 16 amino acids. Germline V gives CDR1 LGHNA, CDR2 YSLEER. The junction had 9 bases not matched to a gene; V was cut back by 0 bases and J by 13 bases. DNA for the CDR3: TGCGCCAGCAGCCAAGATATGACTAGCGGGAGGAGACAACAGTTCTTC. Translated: CASSQDMTSGRRQQFF.

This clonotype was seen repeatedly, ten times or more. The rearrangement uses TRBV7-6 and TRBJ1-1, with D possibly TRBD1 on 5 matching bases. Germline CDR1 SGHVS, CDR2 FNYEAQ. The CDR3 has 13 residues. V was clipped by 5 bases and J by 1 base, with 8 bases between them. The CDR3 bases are TGTGCCAGCAGCAAACAGGAGAACACTGAAGCTTTCTTT. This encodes CASSKQENTEAFF.

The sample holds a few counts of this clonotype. Here the CDR3 reads CASSLTGTPSEQFF. The CDR3 DNA sequence: TGTGCCAGCAGTTTAACCGGGACCCCCAGCGAGCAGTTCTTC. The rearrangement uses TRBV12-3 or TRBV12-4 and TRBJ2-1; D tentatively reads TRBD1 or TRBD2 (5 bases each). The V and J ends lost 2 bases and 10 bases respectively, with 15 bases between them. The CDR3 sequence is 14 residues long.

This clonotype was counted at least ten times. CDR3 sequence reads: CASSPIRAGELFF. The CDR3 nucleotides read TGTGCCAGCAGTCCTATACGGGCCGGGGAGCTGTTTTTT. This chain joins TRBV12-3 or TRBV12-4 and TRBJ2-2; D is unresolved. The CDR3 loop spans 13 amino acids. Between the trimmed V and J ends, which lost 5 bases and 6 bases, there was a span of 10 bases.

CDR3 bases: TGTGCCAGCAGCTTAGCGTTGAGCGGCTCCTACGAGCAGTACTTC. Its translation: CASSLALSGSYEQYF. V gene TRBV7-9 combines with J gene TRBJ2-7, with D perhaps TRBD2 (5 bases). The CDR3 length is 15 residues. CDR1 is SEHNR and CDR2 is FQNEAQ in the germline V gene (reference sequence). Trimming pared 0 bases from V and 0 bases from J, leaving 9 bases between.

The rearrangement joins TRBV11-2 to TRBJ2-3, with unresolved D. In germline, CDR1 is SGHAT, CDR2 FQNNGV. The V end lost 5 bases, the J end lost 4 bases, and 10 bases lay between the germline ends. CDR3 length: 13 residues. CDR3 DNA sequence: TGTGCCAGCAGCACCAATCGGGCAGATACGCAGTATTTT. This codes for CASSTNRADTQYF.

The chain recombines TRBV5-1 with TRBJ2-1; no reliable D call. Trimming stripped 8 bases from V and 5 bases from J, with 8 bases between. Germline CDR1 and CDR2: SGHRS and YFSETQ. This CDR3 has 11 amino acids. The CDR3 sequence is CASRIHNEQFF. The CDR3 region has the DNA TGCGCCAGTAGGATTCACAATGAGCAGTTCTTC. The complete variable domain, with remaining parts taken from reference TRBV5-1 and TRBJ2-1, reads KAGVTQTPRYLIKTRGQQVTLSCSPISGHRSVSWYQQTPGQGLQFLFEYFSETQRNKGNFPGRFSGRQFSNSRSEMNVSTLELGDSALYLCASRIHNEQFFGPGTRLTVL.

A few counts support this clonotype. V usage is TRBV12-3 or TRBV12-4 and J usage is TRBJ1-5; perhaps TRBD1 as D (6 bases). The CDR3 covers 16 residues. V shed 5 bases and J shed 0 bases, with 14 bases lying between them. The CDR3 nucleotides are TGTGCCAGCAGTGCTAACAGGGACGATAGCAATCAGCCCCAGCATTTT. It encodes CASSANRDDSNQPQHF.

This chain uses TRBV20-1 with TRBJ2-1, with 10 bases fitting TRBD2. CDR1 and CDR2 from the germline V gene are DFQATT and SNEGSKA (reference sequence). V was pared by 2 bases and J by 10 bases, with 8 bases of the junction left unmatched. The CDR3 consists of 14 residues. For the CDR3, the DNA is TGCAGTGCTAGACTAGCGGGAGAGTTATCGGAGCAGTTCTTC. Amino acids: CSARLAGELSEQFF.

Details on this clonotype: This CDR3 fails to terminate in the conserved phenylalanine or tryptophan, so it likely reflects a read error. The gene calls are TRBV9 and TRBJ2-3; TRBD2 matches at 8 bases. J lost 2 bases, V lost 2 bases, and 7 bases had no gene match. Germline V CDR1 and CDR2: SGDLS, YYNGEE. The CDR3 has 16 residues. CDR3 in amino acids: CASSVGAGEITDTQYL. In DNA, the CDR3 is TGTGCCAGCAGCGTTGGAGCGGGGGAGATCACAGATACGCAGTATTTA.

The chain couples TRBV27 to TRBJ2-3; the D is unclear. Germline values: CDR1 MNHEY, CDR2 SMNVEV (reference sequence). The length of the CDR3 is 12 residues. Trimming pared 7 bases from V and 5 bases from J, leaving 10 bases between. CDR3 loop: CASISGGDTQYF. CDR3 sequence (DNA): TGTGCCAGCATCTCCGGTGGAGATACGCAGTATTTT.

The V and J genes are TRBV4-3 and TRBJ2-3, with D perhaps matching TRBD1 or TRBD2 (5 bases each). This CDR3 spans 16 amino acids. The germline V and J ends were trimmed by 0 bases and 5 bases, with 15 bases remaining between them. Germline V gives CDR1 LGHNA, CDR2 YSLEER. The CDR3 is CASSQDIYGGGDTQYF. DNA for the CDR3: TGCGCCAGCAGCCAAGATATTTACGGTGGGGGAGATACGCAGTATTTT.

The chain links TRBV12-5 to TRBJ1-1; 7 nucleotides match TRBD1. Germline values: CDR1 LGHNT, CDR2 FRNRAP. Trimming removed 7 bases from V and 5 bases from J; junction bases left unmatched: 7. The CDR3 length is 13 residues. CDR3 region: CASAPTRGTEAFF. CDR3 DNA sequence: TGTGCTAGTGCCCCGACCAGGGGGACTGAAGCTTTCTTT.

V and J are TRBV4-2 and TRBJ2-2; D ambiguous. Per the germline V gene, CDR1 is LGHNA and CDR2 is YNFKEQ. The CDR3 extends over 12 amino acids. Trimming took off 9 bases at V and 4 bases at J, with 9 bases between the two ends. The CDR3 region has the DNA TGTGCCAGTCGGGTGGGCACCGGGGAGCTGTTTTTT. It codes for CASRVGTGELFF.

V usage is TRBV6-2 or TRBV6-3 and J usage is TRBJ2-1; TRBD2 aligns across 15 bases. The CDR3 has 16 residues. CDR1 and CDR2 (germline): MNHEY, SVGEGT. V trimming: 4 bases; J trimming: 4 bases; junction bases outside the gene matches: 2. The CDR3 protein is CASSWTSGRVYNEQFF. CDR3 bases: TGTGCCAGCAGTTGGACTAGCGGGAGGGTTTACAATGAGCAGTTCTTC.

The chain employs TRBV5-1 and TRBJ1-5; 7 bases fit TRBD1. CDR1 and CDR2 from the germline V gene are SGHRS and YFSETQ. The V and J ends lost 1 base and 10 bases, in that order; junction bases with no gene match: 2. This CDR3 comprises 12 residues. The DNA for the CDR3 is TGCGCCAGCAGCTTGCCAGGGGGACCCCAGCATTTT. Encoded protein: CASSLPGGPQHF.

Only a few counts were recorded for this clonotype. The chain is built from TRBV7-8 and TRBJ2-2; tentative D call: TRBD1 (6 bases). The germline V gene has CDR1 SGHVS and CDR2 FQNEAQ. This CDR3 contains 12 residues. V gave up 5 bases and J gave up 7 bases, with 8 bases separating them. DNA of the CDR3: TGTGCCAGCAGCAACAGGGTCGGGGAGCTGTTTTTT. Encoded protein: CASSNRVGELFF. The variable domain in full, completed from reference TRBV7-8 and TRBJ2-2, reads GAGVSQSPRYKVAKRGQDVALRCDPISGHVSLFWYQQALGQGPEFLTYFQNEAQLDKSGLPSDRFFAERPEGSVSTLKIQRTQQEDSAVYLCASSNRVGELFFGEGSRLTVL.

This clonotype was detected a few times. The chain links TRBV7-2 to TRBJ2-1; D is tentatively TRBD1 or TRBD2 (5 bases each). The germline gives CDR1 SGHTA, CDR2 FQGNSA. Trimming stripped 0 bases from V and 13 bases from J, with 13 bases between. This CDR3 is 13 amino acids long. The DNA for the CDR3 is TGTGCCAGCAGCTTAGCGTTTGGGACGGATCAGTTCTTC. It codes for CASSLAFGTDQFF.

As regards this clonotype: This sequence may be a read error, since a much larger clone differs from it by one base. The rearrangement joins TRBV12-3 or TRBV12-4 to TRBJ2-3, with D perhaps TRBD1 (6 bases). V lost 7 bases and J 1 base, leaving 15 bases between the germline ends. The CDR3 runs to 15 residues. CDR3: CASNPQGARTDTQYF. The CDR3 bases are TGTGCCAGCAACCCACAGGGAGCTCGCACAGATACGCAGTATTTT.

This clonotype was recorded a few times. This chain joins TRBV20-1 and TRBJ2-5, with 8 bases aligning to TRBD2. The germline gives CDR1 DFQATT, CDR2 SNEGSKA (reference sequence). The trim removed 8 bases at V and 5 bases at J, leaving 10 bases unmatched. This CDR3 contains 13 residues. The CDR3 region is CSLGLVKRETQYF. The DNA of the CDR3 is TGCAGTCTGGGACTAGTCAAAAGGGAGACCCAGTACTTC.

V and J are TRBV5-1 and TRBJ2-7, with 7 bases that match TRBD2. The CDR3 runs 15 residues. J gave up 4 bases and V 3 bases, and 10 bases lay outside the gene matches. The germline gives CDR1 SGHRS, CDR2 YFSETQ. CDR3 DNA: TGCGCCAGCAGCTCGGCTACGGGAGGAATATACGAGCAGTACTTC. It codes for CASSSATGGIYEQYF.

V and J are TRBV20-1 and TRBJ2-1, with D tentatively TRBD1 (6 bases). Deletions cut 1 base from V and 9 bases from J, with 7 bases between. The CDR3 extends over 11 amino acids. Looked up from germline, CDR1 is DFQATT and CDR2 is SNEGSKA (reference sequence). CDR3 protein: CSARVGGEQFF. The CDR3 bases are TGCAGTGCTAGAGTAGGGGGTGAGCAGTTCTTC.

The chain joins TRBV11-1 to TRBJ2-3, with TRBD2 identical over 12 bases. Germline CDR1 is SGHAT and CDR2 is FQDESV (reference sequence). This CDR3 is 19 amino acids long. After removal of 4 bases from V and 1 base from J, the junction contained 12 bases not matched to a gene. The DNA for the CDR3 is TGTGCCAGCAGCTCCCGGACTAGCGGGATATGGGGGGGCACAGATACGCAGTATTTT. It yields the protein CASSSRTSGIWGGTDTQYF.

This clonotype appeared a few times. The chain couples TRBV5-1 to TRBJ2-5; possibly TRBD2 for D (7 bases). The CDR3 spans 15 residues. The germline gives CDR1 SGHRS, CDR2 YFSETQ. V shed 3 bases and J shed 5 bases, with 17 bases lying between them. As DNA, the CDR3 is TGCGCCAGCAGCTCCCTTGGGGGGGCGCGGGAGACCCAGTACTTC. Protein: CASSSLGGARETQYF.